The entry below describes one TCR beta chain. Its target is unknown. Since a much larger clone is just one base distant, this may be a read error. The CDR3 length is 17 residues. Germline CDR1 and CDR2: LGHDT and YNNKEL (reference sequence). Trimming removed 0 bases at V and 0 bases at J, with 12 bases between. The sample comes from a study of CD8+CD57+ T cells in acquired aplastic anemia. The patients chosen for sequencing had shown expansion of CD8+CD57+ cells (detected by flow cytometry). No patient had been given any therapy when blood was sampled. Points from the study as a whole: Patients and controls had in common 25 to 30 CD8+ CDR3 sequences.

The template for TCR beta VDJ and CDR3 sequence profiling was genomic DNA. MiXCR, run by TCRdb on the reads, gives a single entry per CDR3 protein. The sample contains under 350,000 distinct CDR3 sequences, 50% to 65% of which appear only once. Sequenced: sorted CD4+, CD8+, or CD8+CD57+ T cells (not recorded which) from PBMCs. This chain connects TRBV3-1 to TRBJ2-1; D is unresolved. The clonotype comes from a human donor with aplastic anemia. The CDR3 DNA follows: TGTGCCAGCAGCCAAGATCGGAGCCGTCTCTCCTACAATGAGCAGTTCTTC. This codes for CASSQDRSRLSYNEQFF.